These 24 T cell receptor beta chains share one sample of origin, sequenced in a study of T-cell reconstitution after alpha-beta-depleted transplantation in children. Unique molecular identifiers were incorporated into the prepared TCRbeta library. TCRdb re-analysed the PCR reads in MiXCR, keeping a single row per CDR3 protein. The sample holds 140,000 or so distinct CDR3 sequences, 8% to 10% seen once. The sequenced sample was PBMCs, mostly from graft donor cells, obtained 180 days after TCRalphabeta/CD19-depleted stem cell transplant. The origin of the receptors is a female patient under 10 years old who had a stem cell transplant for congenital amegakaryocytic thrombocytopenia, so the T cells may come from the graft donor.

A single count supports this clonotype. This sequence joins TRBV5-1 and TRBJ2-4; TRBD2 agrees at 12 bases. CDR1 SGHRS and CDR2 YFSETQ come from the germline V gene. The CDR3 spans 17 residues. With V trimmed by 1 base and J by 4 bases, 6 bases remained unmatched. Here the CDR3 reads CASSLTSGRPEKNIQYF. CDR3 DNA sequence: TGCGCCAGCAGCTTGACTAGCGGGAGGCCGGAAAAAAACATTCAGTACTTC.

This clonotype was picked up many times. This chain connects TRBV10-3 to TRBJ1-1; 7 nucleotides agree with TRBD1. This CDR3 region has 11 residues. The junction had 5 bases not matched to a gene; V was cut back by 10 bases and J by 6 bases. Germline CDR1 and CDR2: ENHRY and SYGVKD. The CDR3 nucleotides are TGTGCCACCAGACAGGGAGCTGAAGCTTTCTTT. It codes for CATRQGAEAFF.

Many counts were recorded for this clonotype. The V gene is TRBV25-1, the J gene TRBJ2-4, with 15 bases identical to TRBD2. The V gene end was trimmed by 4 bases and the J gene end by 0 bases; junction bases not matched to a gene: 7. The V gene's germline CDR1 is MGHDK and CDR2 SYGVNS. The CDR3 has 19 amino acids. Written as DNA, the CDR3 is TGTGCCAGCAGTGGGGGACTAGCGGGAGGAGAGCTAGCCAAAAACATTCAGTACTTC. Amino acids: CASSGGLAGGELAKNIQYF.

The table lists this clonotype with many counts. CDR3 DNA: TGCAGTGCTAGTACAGACTTCAATCAGCCCCAGCATTTT. Amino acid sequence: CSASTDFNQPQHF. V and J are TRBV20-1 and TRBJ1-5; D gene unclear. Germline V gene data show CDR1 as DFQATT and CDR2 as SNEGSKA (reference sequence). Trimming left V 3 bases short and J 3 bases short, with 9 bases between. The CDR3 extends over 13 amino acids.

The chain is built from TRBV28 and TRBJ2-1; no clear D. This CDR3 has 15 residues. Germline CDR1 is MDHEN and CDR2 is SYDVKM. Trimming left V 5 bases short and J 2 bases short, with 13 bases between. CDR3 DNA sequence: TGTGCCAGCAGTGACGTCGCAAGGGCCTACAATGAGCAGTTCTTC. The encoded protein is CASSDVARAYNEQFF.

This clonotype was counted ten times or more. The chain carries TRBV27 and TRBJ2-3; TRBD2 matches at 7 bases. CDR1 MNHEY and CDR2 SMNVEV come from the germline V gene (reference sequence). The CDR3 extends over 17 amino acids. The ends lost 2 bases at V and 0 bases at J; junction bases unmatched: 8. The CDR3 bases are TGTGCCAGCAGTTTAGAGGGACTAAGGCGGAGCACAGATACGCAGTATTTT. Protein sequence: CASSLEGLRRSTDTQYF.

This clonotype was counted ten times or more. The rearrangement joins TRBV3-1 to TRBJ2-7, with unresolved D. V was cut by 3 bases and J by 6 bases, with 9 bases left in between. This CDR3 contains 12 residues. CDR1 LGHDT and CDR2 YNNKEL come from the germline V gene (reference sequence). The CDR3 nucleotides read TGTGCCAGCAGCCAGGGTGCAGGCGAGCAGTACTTC. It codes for CASSQGAGEQYF.

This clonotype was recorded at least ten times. The CDR3 loop is CASSSAWGTSGNTIYF. CDR3 coding DNA: TGTGCCAGCAGCTCTGCCTGGGGTACGTCTGGAAACACCATATATTTT. The rearrangement uses TRBV5-5 and TRBJ1-3; D is ambiguous. CDR1 and CDR2 from the germline V gene are SGHKS and YYEKEE (reference sequence). The V gene lost 3 bases and the J gene lost 1 base, with 14 bases spanning the gap. The CDR3 is made up of 16 amino acids.

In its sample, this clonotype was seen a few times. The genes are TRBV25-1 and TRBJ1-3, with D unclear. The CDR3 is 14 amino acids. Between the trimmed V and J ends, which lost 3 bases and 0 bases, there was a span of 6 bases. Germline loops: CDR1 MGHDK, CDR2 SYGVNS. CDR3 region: CASSDQFSGNTIYF. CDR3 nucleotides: TGTGCCAGCAGTGATCAGTTCTCTGGAAACACCATATATTTT.

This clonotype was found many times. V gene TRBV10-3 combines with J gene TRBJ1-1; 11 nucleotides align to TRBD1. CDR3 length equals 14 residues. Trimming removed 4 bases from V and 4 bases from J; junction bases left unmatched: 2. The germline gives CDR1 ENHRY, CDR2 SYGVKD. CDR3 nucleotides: TGTGCCATCAGTGCCGGGACAGGGGGCACTGAAGCTTTCTTT. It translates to CAISAGTGGTEAFF.

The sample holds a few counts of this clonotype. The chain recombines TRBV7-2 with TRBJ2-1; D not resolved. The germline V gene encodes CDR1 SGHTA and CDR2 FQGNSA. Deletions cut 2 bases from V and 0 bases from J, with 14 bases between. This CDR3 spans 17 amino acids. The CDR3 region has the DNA TGTGCCAGCAGCTTACTCCCGCGGTCGAGCTCCTACAATGAGCAGTTCTTC. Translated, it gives CASSLLPRSSSYNEQFF.

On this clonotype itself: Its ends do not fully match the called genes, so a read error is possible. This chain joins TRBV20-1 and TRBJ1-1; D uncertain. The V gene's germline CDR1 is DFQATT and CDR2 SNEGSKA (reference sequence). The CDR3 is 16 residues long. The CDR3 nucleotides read TGCAGTGCAAGAGCTCTTTTTGAGGGAATGAACACTGAAGCTTTCTTT. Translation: CSARALFEGMNTEAFF.

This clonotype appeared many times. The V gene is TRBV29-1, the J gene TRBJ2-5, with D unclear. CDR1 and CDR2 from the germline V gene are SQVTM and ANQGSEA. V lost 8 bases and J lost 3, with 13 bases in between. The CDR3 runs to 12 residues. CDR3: CSSGWGEETQYF. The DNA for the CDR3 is TGCAGCTCTGGGTGGGGTGAAGAGACCCAGTACTTC.

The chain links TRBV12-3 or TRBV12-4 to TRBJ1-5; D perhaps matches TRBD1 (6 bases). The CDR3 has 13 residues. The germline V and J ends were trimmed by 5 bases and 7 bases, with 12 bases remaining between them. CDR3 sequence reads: CASSIRRGQPQHF. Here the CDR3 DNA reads TGTGCCAGCAGTATACGGAGGGGGCAGCCCCAGCATTTT.

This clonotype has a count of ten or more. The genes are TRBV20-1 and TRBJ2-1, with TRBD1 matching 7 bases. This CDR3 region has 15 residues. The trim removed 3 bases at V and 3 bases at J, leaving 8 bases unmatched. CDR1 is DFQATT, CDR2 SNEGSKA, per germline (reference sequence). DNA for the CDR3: TGCAGTGCTAGGAGGGGGCGGACGGGCTACAATGAGCAGTTCTTC. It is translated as CSARRGRTGYNEQFF.

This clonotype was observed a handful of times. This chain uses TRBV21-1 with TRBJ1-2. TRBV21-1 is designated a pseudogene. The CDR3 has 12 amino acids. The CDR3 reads CASGPDRGGDTF. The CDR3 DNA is TGTGCCAGCGGGCCAGACCGCGGTGGGGACACCTTC.

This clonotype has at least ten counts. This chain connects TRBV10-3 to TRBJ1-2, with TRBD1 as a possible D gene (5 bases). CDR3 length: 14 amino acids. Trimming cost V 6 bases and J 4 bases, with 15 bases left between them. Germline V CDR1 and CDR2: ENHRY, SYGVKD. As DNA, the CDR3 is TGTGCCATCAGGCCCTCGGGGGGTTCCTATGGCTACACCTTC. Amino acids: CAIRPSGGSYGYTF.

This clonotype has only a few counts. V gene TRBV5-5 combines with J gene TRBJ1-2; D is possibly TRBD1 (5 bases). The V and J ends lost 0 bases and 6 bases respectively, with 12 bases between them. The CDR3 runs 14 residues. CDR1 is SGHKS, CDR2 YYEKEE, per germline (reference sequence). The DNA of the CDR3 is TGTGCCAGCAGCTTGGAATGGGGGAACCATGGCTACACCTTC. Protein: CASSLEWGNHGYTF.

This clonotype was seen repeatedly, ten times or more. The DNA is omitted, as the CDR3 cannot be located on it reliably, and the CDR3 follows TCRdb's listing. The CDR3 is CASSFFGQQETQYF. The V gene is TRBV28, the J gene TRBJ2-5; the table's D call, TRBD1, was not checked against the DNA. Per the germline V gene, CDR1 is MDHEN and CDR2 is SYDVKM. Ends included, the CDR3 has 14 residues.

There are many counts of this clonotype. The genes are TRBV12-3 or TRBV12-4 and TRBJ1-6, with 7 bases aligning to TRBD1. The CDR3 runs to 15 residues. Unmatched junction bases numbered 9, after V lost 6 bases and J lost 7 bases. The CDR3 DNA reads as TGTGCCAGCAGCCCCAGGGGGATAAAAAATTCACCCCTCCACTTT. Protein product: CASSPRGIKNSPLHF.

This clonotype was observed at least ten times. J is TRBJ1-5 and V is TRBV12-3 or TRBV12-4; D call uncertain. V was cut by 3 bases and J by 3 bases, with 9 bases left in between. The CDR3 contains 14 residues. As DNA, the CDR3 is TGTGCCAGCAGTTTTTTGTCTTTCAATCAGCCCCAGCATTTT. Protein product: CASSFLSFNQPQHF.

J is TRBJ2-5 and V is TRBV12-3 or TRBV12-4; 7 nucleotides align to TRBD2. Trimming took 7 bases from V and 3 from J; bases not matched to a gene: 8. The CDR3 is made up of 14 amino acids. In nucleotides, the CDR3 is TGTGCCAGCAAACTAACTAGCGCGAAAGAGACCCAGTACTTC. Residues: CASKLTSAKETQYF.

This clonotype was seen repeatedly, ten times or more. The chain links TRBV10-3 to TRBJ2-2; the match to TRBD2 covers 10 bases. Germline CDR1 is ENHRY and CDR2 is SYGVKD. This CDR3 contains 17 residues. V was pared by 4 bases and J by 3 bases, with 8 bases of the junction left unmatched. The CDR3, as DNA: TGTGCCATCAGTGCGTCTAGCGGGAGTCGGGACACCGGGGAGCTGTTTTTT. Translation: CAISASSGSRDTGELFF.

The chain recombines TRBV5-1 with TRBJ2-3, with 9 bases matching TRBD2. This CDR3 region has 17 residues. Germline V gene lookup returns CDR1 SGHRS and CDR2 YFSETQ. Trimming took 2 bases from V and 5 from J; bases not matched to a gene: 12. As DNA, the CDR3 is TGCGCCAGCAGCTTACGGGTGGCGGGGGGGCCTCAAGATACGCAGTATTTT. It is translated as CASSLRVAGGPQDTQYF.